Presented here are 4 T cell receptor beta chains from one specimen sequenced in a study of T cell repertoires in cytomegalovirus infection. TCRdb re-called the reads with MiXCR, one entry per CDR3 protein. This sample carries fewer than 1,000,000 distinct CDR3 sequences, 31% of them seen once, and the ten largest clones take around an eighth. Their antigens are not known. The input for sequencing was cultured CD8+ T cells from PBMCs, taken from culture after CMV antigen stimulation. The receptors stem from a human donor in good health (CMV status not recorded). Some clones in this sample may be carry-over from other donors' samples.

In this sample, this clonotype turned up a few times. The CDR3 bases are TGTGCCAGCAGCCCTAACCTTGGGTTGTCAACTAATGAAAAACTGTTTTTT. Translating it yields CASSPNLGLSTNEKLFF. The rearrangement joins TRBV9 to TRBJ1-4; D gene unclear. V was clipped by 4 bases and J by 0 bases, with 16 bases between them. The CDR3 sequence is 17 residues long. Germline V gives CDR1 SGDLS, CDR2 YYNGEE.

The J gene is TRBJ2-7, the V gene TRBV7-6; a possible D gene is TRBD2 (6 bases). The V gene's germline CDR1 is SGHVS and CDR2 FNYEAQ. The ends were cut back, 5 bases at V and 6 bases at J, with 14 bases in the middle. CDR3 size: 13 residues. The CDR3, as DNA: TGTGCCAGCAGCATCGGAGGGGCCGGCGAGCAGTACTTC. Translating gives CASSIGGAGEQYF.

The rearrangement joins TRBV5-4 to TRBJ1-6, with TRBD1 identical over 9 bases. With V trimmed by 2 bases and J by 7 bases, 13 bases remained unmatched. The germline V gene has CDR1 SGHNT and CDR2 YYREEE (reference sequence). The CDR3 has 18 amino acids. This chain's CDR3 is CASSFKPGQGLVNSPLHF. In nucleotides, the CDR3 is TGTGCCAGCAGCTTCAAACCGGGACAGGGATTGGTCAATTCACCCCTCCACTTT.

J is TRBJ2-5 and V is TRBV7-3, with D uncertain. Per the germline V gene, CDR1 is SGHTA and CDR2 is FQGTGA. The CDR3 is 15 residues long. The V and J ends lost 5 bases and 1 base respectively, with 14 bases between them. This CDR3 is CASSLLPGGQETQYF. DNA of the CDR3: TGTGCCAGCAGCCTTTTACCCGGCGGCCAAGAGACCCAGTACTTC.